One and the same sample provided the 22 T cell receptor beta chains below, sequenced in a study of human T cells and chemical hapten exposure. TCRdb used MiXCR to reprocess the RACE reads, holding one entry per CDR3 protein. The data contain approximately 77,000 distinct CDR3 sequences, approximately 8% of them singletons. Noted time point: patch test 1, 2 weeks after DPC sensitization. Documented treatment: therapeutic diphenylcyclopropenone sensitization with weekly scalp DPC. This specimen consisted of whole blood, obtained in connection with sensitization to the hapten diphenylcyclopropenone (DPC). These receptors came from a woman in her twenties or thirties with alopecia areata. Some clones in this sample may be carry-over from other donors' samples.

The table lists this clonotype with many counts. The rearrangement joins TRBV7-2 to TRBJ2-1; D not resolved. V dropped 5 bases and J dropped 4 bases, with 18 bases sitting between them. Germline V gene sequence: CDR1 SGHTA, CDR2 FQGNSA. The CDR3 totals 16 residues. The CDR3, as DNA: TGTGCCAGCAGCCCCCCTCTAGTCCCGCTTTACAATGAGCAGTTCTTC. Its translation is CASSPPLVPLYNEQFF. Full variable domain (outside the CDR3, taken from reference TRBV7-2 and TRBJ2-1): GAGVSQSPSNKVTEKGKDVELRCDPISGHTALYWYRQSLGQGLEFLIYFQGNSAPDKSGLPSDRFSAERTGGSVSTLTIQRTQQEDSAVYLCASSPPLVPLYNEQFFGPGTRLTVL.

This clonotype appeared many times. The genes are TRBV5-1 and TRBJ2-1; D is possibly TRBD2 (5 bases). The germline CDR1 and CDR2 sequences are SGHRS and YFSETQ. Deletions cut 3 bases from V and 6 bases from J, with 13 bases between. The CDR3 sequence is 14 residues long. In DNA, the CDR3 is TGCGCCAGCAGCTCTTATCCGGGGAGCAATGAGCAGTTCTTC. Encoded protein: CASSSYPGSNEQFF.

This clonotype appeared many times. This chain links TRBV2 with TRBJ1-2; tentative D call: TRBD1 (6 bases). V lost 3 bases to trimming and J lost 0 bases, with 11 bases between them. The CDR3 is made up of 15 amino acids. Per the germline V gene, CDR1 is SNHLY and CDR2 is FYNNEI. CDR3 sequence: CASSDSRTANYGYTF. The CDR3 DNA reads as TGTGCCAGCAGTGACTCTAGGACAGCTAACTATGGCTACACCTTC.

This clonotype was seen at least ten times. The chain combines TRBV11-3 with TRBJ1-4; no clear D gene. The CDR3 spans 15 residues. The germline V gene has CDR1 SGHNT and CDR2 YENEEA. V was shortened by 4 bases and J by 3 bases, with 12 bases between the two germline ends. CDR3 coding DNA: TGTGCCAGCAGCTGCCGGGTTCTGCCTAATGAAAAACTGTTTTTT. Protein: CASSCRVLPNEKLFF.

Ten or more counts support this clonotype. The gene calls are TRBV6-5 and TRBJ1-4; TRBD1 matches 7 bases. J was trimmed by 2 bases and V by 6 bases; bases with no gene match: 3. Germline V CDR1 and CDR2: MNHEY, SVGAGI. This CDR3 contains 14 residues. The CDR3 here is CASRTGFTNEKLFF. CDR3 nucleotides: TGTGCCAGCAGGACAGGGTTCACTAATGAAAAACTGTTTTTT.

This chain uses TRBV5-5 with TRBJ2-2; D ambiguous. V lost 0 bases to trimming and J lost 7 bases, with 10 bases between them. The CDR3 is 14 amino acids. The germline CDR1 and CDR2 sequences are SGHKS and YYEKEE (reference sequence). CDR3 in DNA: TGTGCCAGCAGCTTGGAGGGATTGTACGGGGAGCTGTTTTTT. Its translation is CASSLEGLYGELFF.

Points on this clonotype: A much larger clone sits a single nucleotide away, making a read error possible. V and J are TRBV30 and TRBJ2-5, with a possible D match to TRBD2 (5 bases). In germline, CDR1 is GTSNPN, CDR2 SVGIG (reference sequence). The CDR3 runs to 14 residues. V was trimmed by 3 bases and J by 5 bases, leaving 16 bases between them. CDR3 in DNA: TGTGCCTGGAGCGCGTCTGGGAGCATGGAGACCCAGTACTTC. This codes for CAWSASGSMETQYF.

Many counts were recorded for this clonotype. The gene calls are TRBV5-4 and TRBJ2-5; 7 bases align to TRBD1. Germline loops: CDR1 SGHNT, CDR2 YYREEE (reference sequence). The V and J ends lost 3 bases and 1 base, in that order; junction bases with no gene match: 6. The CDR3 has 15 residues. The CDR3 nucleotides read TGTGCCAGCAGCTCCATACAGGGGTCCCAAGAGACCCAGTACTTC. It translates to CASSSIQGSQETQYF.

V gene TRBV5-6 combines with J gene TRBJ2-3; 11 nucleotides agree with TRBD2. The V gene's germline CDR1 is SGHDT and CDR2 YYEEEE. Trimming at V came to 2 bases and at J to 2 bases, leaving 10 bases not matched to a gene. CDR3 length equals 18 residues. CDR3: CASSLNRLAGTFTDTQYF. CDR3 nucleotide sequence: TGTGCCAGCAGCTTAAACCGACTAGCGGGGACCTTCACAGATACGCAGTATTTT.

The sample holds many counts of this clonotype. The V and J genes are TRBV18 and TRBJ2-7; D might be TRBD1 (6 bases). Trimming stripped 2 bases from V and 5 bases from J, with 13 bases between. CDR3 length: 14 residues. Germline V CDR1 and CDR2: KGHSH, LQKENI. CDR3 nucleotide sequence: TGTGCCAGCTCACCAGGGGGCGCGAGGCACGAGCAGTACTTC. Its translation is CASSPGGARHEQYF.

The table lists this clonotype with many counts. The chain employs TRBV7-3 and TRBJ2-1; 10 bases are shared with TRBD2. The CDR3 is made up of 15 amino acids. Germline values: CDR1 SGHTA, CDR2 FQGTGA. Trimming took 3 bases from V and 9 from J; bases not matched to a gene: 8. The CDR3 nucleotides are TGTGCCAGCAGCTTGGTCGGGACTAGCGAGGGTGAGCAGTTCTTC. It encodes CASSLVGTSEGEQFF.

Notes on this clonotype: A read error is possible here, since a much larger clone lies one base away. The chain carries TRBV24-1 and TRBJ1-2; D not resolved. The CDR3 runs to 13 residues. Germline V gene data show CDR1 as KGHDR and CDR2 as SFDVKD. This chain's CDR3 is CATSRTSYYVYTF. CDR3 nucleotide sequence: TGTGCCACCAGTCGCACGAGCTACTATGTCTACACCTTC.

This clonotype was seen ten or more times. The J gene is TRBJ2-2, the V gene TRBV12-3 or TRBV12-4, with a weak D call TRBD2 (5 bases). This CDR3 is built from 15 residues. V dropped 5 bases and J dropped 2 bases, with 12 bases sitting between them. The CDR3, as DNA: TGTGCCAGCAGTCCCGGGGTCGGAAACACCGGGGAGCTGTTTTTT. Amino acids: CASSPGVGNTGELFF.

The V call is TRBV27, the J call TRBJ2-2, with TRBD2 matching over 9 bases. After removal of 3 bases from V and 0 bases from J, the junction contained 5 bases not matched to a gene. The CDR3 is 17 residues long. Germline V lookup: CDR1 MNHEY, CDR2 SMNVEV (reference sequence). CDR3 bases: TGTGCCAGCAGTTTCGGGGCGGGGGGGGCGAACACCGGGGAGCTGTTTTTT. Amino acid sequence: CASSFGAGGANTGELFF.

Many counts were recorded for this clonotype. The chain has TRBV30 and TRBJ2-7, with D maybe TRBD1 (6 bases). Trimming pared 0 bases from V and 0 bases from J, leaving 9 bases between. The CDR3 runs to 14 residues. Per germline, CDR1 GTSNPN and CDR2 SVGIG (reference sequence). This chain's CDR3 is CAWSVGGSSYEQYF. For the CDR3, the DNA is TGTGCCTGGAGTGTAGGGGGAAGCTCCTACGAGCAGTACTTC.

This clonotype has ten or more counts. The chain carries TRBV7-6 and TRBJ2-7, with TRBD1 matching over 8 bases. This CDR3 is 12 amino acids long. Losses at the gene ends were 5 bases for V and 3 bases for J; bases not matched to a gene: 0. In germline, CDR1 is SGHVS, CDR2 FNYEAQ. The CDR3 nucleotides are TGTGCCAGCAGCACAGGGGGCTACGAGCAGTACTTC. It encodes CASSTGGYEQYF. Looking up the rest from reference TRBV7-6 and TRBJ2-7 gives the full variable domain: GAGVSQSPRYKVTKRGQDVALRCDPISGHVSLYWYRQALGQGPEFLTYFNYEAQQDKSGLPNDRFSAERPEGSISTLTIQRTEQRDSAMYRCASSTGGYEQYFGPGTRLTVT.

This clonotype was recorded at least ten times. The V gene is TRBV6-1, the J gene TRBJ1-5; D call uncertain. Trimming took 7 bases from V and 1 from J, leaving 11 bases between them. Germline lookup yields CDR1 MNHNS and CDR2 SASEGT. This CDR3 contains 14 residues. The CDR3 here is CASTTHASNQPQHF. The CDR3 coding sequence is TGTGCCAGCACCACACATGCGAGCAATCAGCCCCAGCATTTT.

This clonotype has only a few counts. The J gene is TRBJ2-1, the V gene TRBV28; maybe TRBD2 (7 bases). Germline V gene sequence: CDR1 MDHEN, CDR2 SYDVKM. Trimming removed 5 bases from V and 6 bases from J, with 14 bases in between. CDR3 length: 14 amino acids. DNA of the CDR3: TGTGCCAGCAGTAAACGCGGGGGCCTCAATGAGCAGTTCTTC. Its translation is CASSKRGGLNEQFF.

This clonotype was picked up a small number of times. The rearrangement joins TRBV29-1 to TRBJ2-7, with 7 bases fitting TRBD2. Trimming took 0 bases from V and 7 from J; bases not matched to a gene: 3. CDR1 and CDR2 from the germline V gene are SQVTM and ANQGSEA. The CDR3 has 12 residues. The CDR3 sequence: CSVEDGGEEQYF. In DNA, the CDR3 is TGCAGCGTTGAAGATGGGGGGGAAGAGCAGTACTTC.

This clonotype appeared many times. V gene TRBV12-3 or TRBV12-4 combines with J gene TRBJ1-1; D is unclear. V gave up 6 bases and J gave up 3 bases, with 11 bases separating them. The CDR3 is 13 residues long. The DNA of the CDR3 is TGTGCCAGCAGCCTCCGCGGTGACACTGAAGCTTTCTTT. Translation gives CASSLRGDTEAFF.

This clonotype was counted ten times or more. V is TRBV12-3 or TRBV12-4 and J is TRBJ1-1; D perhaps matches TRBD1 (6 bases). V shed 8 bases and J shed 8 bases, with 15 bases lying between them. The CDR3 runs to 12 residues. The CDR3 DNA sequence: TGTGCCAGCGAGGCCGGGGGCGGAGAAGCTTTCTTT. It translates to CASEAGGGEAFF.

V and J are TRBV7-2 and TRBJ2-3; D call uncertain. V lost 5 bases and J 3 bases, leaving 6 bases between the germline ends. CDR1 and CDR2 (germline): SGHTA, FQGNSA. This CDR3 region has 12 residues. The CDR3 region has the DNA TGTGCCAGCAGCACAAGGACAGATACGCAGTATTTT. Protein: CASSTRTDTQYF.